This T cell receptor beta chain is drawn from a study of vaccination and CD4 T cells after COVID-19. Study details: Six men and four women formed the convalescents, two being Hispanic. Controls used CEFX viral epitopes (positive), HIV-1 Nef peptides (negative), or no peptide.

In regard to this clonotype: The target antigen is unknown.

The CDR3 consists of 16 residues. CDR1 SGHAT and CDR2 FQNNGV come from the germline V gene. The V gene end was trimmed by 7 bases and the J gene end by 4 bases; junction bases not matched to a gene: 15. Study-level findings and limits: Convalescent patients displayed spike mono-reactivity in 304 of 307 vaccine-specific clones. The authors studied relatively few convalescent patients and analyzed no early post-infection timepoints.

Specified treatment: roughly 10-day PBMC culture with coronavirus spike peptide pools or control peptides (ViraFEST assay). Cultured CD4+ T cells had their DNA profiled by the Oncomine TCR Beta short-read assay. TCRdb re-derived calls from the PCR reads in MiXCR, one entry per CDR3 protein. The top ten clones hold about a sixth of a sample with 15,000 or so distinct CDR3 sequences, about 53% of them seen once. The chain links TRBV11-2 to TRBJ1-2, with TRBD1 matching 7 bases. The TCR originated in a human donor who had recovered from COVID-19. The sequencing input was CD4+ T cells from blood, cultured in vitro. In nucleotides, the CDR3 is TGTGCCAGCACTCCCGACAGGGCCCCACGGGGCTATGGCTACACCTTC. Residues: CASTPDRAPRGYGYTF.